What follows is one T cell receptor (beta chain) and its context. The antigen remains undetermined. This specimen belongs to a study of CD8 T cells in Susac syndrome. General study findings and limits: The number of individuals included in the study's TCR sequencing and HLA analysis was acknowledged as relatively small.

The germline V gene has CDR1 SGHVS and CDR2 FNYEAQ. V lost 5 bases, J lost 5 bases, and 12 bases lay in between. This CDR3 comprises 13 residues. Sequencing of TCR beta covered CD8+ and CD4+ T cells obtained from blood. TEMRA cells were FACS-enriched, while CD8+ and CD4+ T cells were negatively isolated. RNA amounts of roughly 0.5 to 1 ug underwent reverse transcription with random hexamers. Across 54 Vbeta and 13 Jbeta, immunoSEQ multiplex PCR amplified TCR beta CDR3. In TCRdb, the immunoSEQ multiplex PCR reads were re-called with MiXCR into one record per CDR3 protein. The sample has under 200,000 distinct CDR3 sequences; about 95% are singletons.

Sequencing was carried out using CD8+ T cells from PBMCs. The clonotype originates from a human donor with multiple sclerosis. J is TRBJ1-2 and V is TRBV7-6; tentatively, D is TRBD1 (5 bases). The CDR3 DNA sequence: TGTGCCAGCAGCCCTAGAGAGGGGTATGGCTACACCTTC. It yields the protein CASSPREGYGYTF.